This is a list of T cell receptor beta chains from one sample in a study of OX40 agonist ivuxolimab in advanced cancers. Profiled with immunoSEQ multiplex PCR; TCRdb holds only in-frame clones, not every one. The table records around 60,000 clones, approximately 90% of them present only once. The material was CD4+ or CD8+ T cells sorted from blood, obtained in a trial of the OX40 agonist ivuxolimab. Source of these receptors: an adult with an advanced solid tumor such as melanoma, head and neck, liver or kidney cancer. Each CDR3 is given with its conserved first and last residue. A D gene is named only where the DNA matches it firmly. The size of a clone is reported for some rows only, either as once, few or many, or as a class for expanded clones.

size,D,J,V,DNA,CDR3
NA,NA,TRBJ1-1,TRBV6-1,TGTGCCAGCTTTGGGGCGTGGGAGAACACTGAAGCTTTCTTT,CASFGAWENTEAFF
NA,TRBD1,TRBJ2-5,TRBV5-1,TGCGCCAGCAGCTTCGGACAGGGCGGGCGAGAGACCCAGTACTTC,CASSFGQGGRETQYF
NA,NA,TRBJ2-3,TRBV7-9,TGTGCCAGCAGCACTCAGAGGGGCACAGATACGCAGTATTTT,CASSTQRGTDTQYF
NA,TRBD2,TRBJ2-3,TRBV5-1,TGCGCCAGCAGCCCGGCGGGAGTCAGAACAGATACGCAGTATTTT,CASSPAGVRTDTQYF
NA,NA,TRBJ1-3,TRBV1,TGCACCAGCAGCCCGGACAGGGGGCCTGGAAACACCATATATTTT,CTSSPDRGPGNTIYF
NA,NA,TRBJ2-7,TRBV30,TGTGCCTGGAAGGCAGGGGAGCCCTACGAGCAGTACTTC,CAWKAGEPYEQYF
NA,NA,TRBJ2-7,TRBV7-8,TGTGCCAGCAGTTTGCTGGGGGTGGCCTACGAGCAGTACTTC,CASSLLGVAYEQYF
NA,NA,TRBJ1-4,TRBV11-2,TGTGCCAGCAGCTTAGGGTCAGGTGGGGGTGAAAAACTGTTTTTT,CASSLGSGGGEKLFF
NA,NA,TRBJ2-3,TRBV4-3,TGCGCCAGCAGCCAAGGGGTCTTCAGGGGGGCCCTTGCTAGCACAGATACGCAGTATTTT,CASSQGVFRGALASTDTQYF
NA,NA,TRBJ1-5,TRBV28,TGTGCCAGCAGTCAGGGGAGTAGCAATCAGCCCCAGCATTTT,CASSQGSSNQPQHF
NA,NA,TRBJ1-1,TRBV7-2,TGTGCCAGCAGCTTAGGGGACACGAACACTGAAGCTTTCTTT,CASSLGDTNTEAFF
NA,NA,TRBJ1-1,TRBV6-6,TGTGCCAGCAGTTTGCAAAGGGACACTGAAGCTTTCTTT,CASSLQRDTEAFF
NA,NA,TRBJ1-1,TRBV6-1,TGTGCCAGCAGTGACCCCCTAATTGACAGGAACACTGAAGCTTTCTTT,CASSDPLIDRNTEAFF
NA,NA,TRBJ1-4,TRBV7-2,TGTGCCAGCAGCTTAGGACAGGTGTCATTACGGGCAACTAATGAAAAACTGTTTTTT,CASSLGQVSLRATNEKLFF
NA,TRBD2,TRBJ2-1,TRBV5-1,TGCGCCAGCAGCTTGGCGGGACTAGCGGGACCCTACAATGAGCAGTTCTTC,CASSLAGLAGPYNEQFF
NA,NA,TRBJ1-1,TRBV7-2,TGTGCCAGCAGCTTAGTACCTGCGAACACTGAAGCTTTCTTT,CASSLVPANTEAFF
once,NA,TRBJ2-5,TRBV30,TGTGCCTGGAGTGTATGGGGTGGGGGCCCAAACCAGGAGACCCAGTACTTC,CAWSVWGGGPNQETQYF
NA,NA,TRBJ2-4,TRBV11-2,TGTGCCAGCAGCTCCCCCCGAGGTAACGCCAAAAACATTCAGTACTTC,CASSSPRGNAKNIQYF